This T cell receptor (beta chain) was documented in a study of shared clonotypes between healthy human individuals. Study-level background: Plates per donor: three CD4 naive, three CD4 memory, two CD8 naive, one CD8 memory. Overall study findings and caveats: Clonotypes which were not shared had lower generation probabilities than clonotypes that all four donors shared.

With regard to this clone: Its cognate antigen is unknown.

Germline CDR1 is SNHLY and CDR2 is FYNNEI. The CDR3 totals 13 residues. V was shortened by 7 bases and J by 5 bases, with 14 bases between the two germline ends. An assay was performed, and its level was deep. Sequencing was performed with immunoSEQ multiplex PCR; in TCRdb, only in-frame clones are kept and a portion is missing. The sample includes about 2.4 million clones, approximately 94% seen only once; the top ten take 0.36%. Every one of the donors was a Caucasian adult that lived in Nashville, Tennessee. This chain connects TRBV2 to TRBJ2-5; D may be TRBD1 (5 bases). The sequenced sample was naive CD4+ T cells from PBMCs. The subset is: CD45RA+ positively selected. This TCR was sampled from a man between 18 and 29 years old in good health. Some clones in this sample may be carry-over from other donors' samples. CDR3 in amino acids: CASNAVKGETQYF. The CDR3, as DNA: TGTGCCAGCAACGCGGTAAAGGGGGAGACCCAGTACTTC.